A single sample is the source of the 16 T cell receptor beta chains below, sequenced in a study of blood T cell repertoires in COVID-19. Only in-frame clones appear in the TCRdb table, and some are missing; sequencing was by immunoSEQ multiplex PCR. The sample includes about 230,000 clones, nearly 85% seen only once; the top ten take roughly 1.3%. The specimen sequenced was peripheral blood. The receptor set was obtained from a woman in her 30s with COVID-19, enrolled during active disease.

The chain joins TRBV18 to TRBJ2-3, with a weak D call TRBD1 (6 bases). Germline CDR1 reads KGHSH; CDR2 reads LQKENI. Between the trimmed V and J ends, which lost 2 bases and 9 bases, there was a span of 15 bases. The CDR3 has 14 amino acids. In DNA, the CDR3 is TGTGCCAGCTCACCATTGGGGGCTGAAGGCACGCAGTATTTT. As protein: CASSPLGAEGTQYF.

The chain carries TRBV11-2 and TRBJ1-2; D is unresolved. Germline values: CDR1 SGHAT, CDR2 FQNNGV. The germline V and J ends were trimmed by 2 bases and 8 bases, with 6 bases remaining between them. The CDR3 consists of 11 residues. The CDR3 region has the DNA TGTGCCAGCAGCTTAACACCCGGCTACACCTTC. It translates to CASSLTPGYTF. The variable domain in full, completed from reference TRBV11-2 and TRBJ1-2, reads EAGVAQSPRYKIIEKRQSVAFWCNPISGHATLYWYQQILGQGPKLLIQFQNNGVVDDSQLPKDRFSAERLKGVDSTLKIQPAKLEDSAVYLCASSLTPGYTFGSGTRLTVV.

The chain links TRBV3-1 (or the pseudogene TRBV3-2) to TRBJ2-7, with 9 bases fitting TRBD2. The junction had 7 bases not matched to a gene; V was cut back by 6 bases and J by 4 bases. The CDR3 contains 14 residues. Germline CDR1 and CDR2: LGHDT and YNNKEL (reference sequence). CDR3: CASRRGGALYEQYF. The CDR3 region has the DNA TGTGCCAGCAGGCGGGGGGGGGCCCTGTACGAGCAGTACTTC.

The chain carries TRBV5-4 and TRBJ2-4, with 7 bases lining up with TRBD1. The CDR3 covers 15 residues. V shed 2 bases, J shed 11 bases, and the junction held 13 bases outside the gene matches. Looked up from germline, CDR1 is SGHNT and CDR2 is YYREEE (reference sequence). CDR3 protein: CASSFKGVQGLVQYF. CDR3 coding DNA: TGTGCCAGCAGCTTTAAGGGGGTACAGGGGTTAGTTCAGTACTTC.

The rearrangement joins TRBV4-2 to TRBJ2-2, with unresolved D. CDR1 and CDR2 from the germline V gene are LGHNA and YNFKEQ. V was trimmed by 3 bases and J by 8 bases, leaving 16 bases between them. The CDR3 has 15 residues. The CDR3 sequence: CASSHPEALPGELFF. CDR3 coding DNA: TGTGCCAGCAGCCACCCTGAGGCACTACCGGGGGAGCTGTTTTTT.

The gene calls are TRBV19 and TRBJ1-1; no clear D. Germline V gene data show CDR1 as LNHDA and CDR2 as SQIVND (reference sequence). The CDR3 has 14 residues. The V end was cut by 1 base, the J end by 6 bases, with 12 bases between. CDR3 bases: TGTGCCAGTAGTATAGTTTCGGGTAACCCTGAAGCTTTCTTT. This gives the protein CASSIVSGNPEAFF.

This clone was seen more than once but under ten times. The chain carries TRBV6-5 and TRBJ1-2; D is uncertain. Looked up from germline, CDR1 is MNHEY and CDR2 is SVGAGI. The V and J ends lost 10 bases and 7 bases respectively, with 13 bases between them. The CDR3 covers 11 residues. CDR3 in DNA: TGTGCCACCCTCCGGCGCGGTGGCTACACCTTC. The encoded protein is CATLRRGGYTF.

The chain combines TRBV19 with TRBJ1-2, with a weak D call TRBD1 (5 bases). The germline gives CDR1 LNHDA, CDR2 SQIVND (reference sequence). Deletions cut 0 bases from V and 2 bases from J, with 7 bases between. The CDR3 is made up of 14 amino acids. CDR3 amino acids: CASSIEGGNYGYTF. In nucleotides, the CDR3 is TGTGCCAGTAGTATAGAGGGGGGAAACTATGGCTACACCTTC.

V usage is TRBV12-3 or TRBV12-4 and J usage is TRBJ1-5; D gene ambiguous. Trimming removed 6 bases from V and 0 bases from J, with 3 bases in between. This CDR3 has 12 amino acids. The CDR3 DNA is TGTGCCAGCAGCCATAGCAATCAGCCCCAGCATTTT. Protein sequence: CASSHSNQPQHF.

This clone was detected only a few times. The chain recombines TRBV10-2 with TRBJ2-3, with TRBD2 identical over 8 bases. Trimming cost V 6 bases and J 2 bases; bases outside gene matches: 7. In germline, CDR1 is WSHSY, CDR2 SAAADI. The CDR3 runs 15 residues. The CDR3 reads CASRATSGLTDTQYF. The CDR3 nucleotides read TGCGCCAGCAGAGCCACTAGCGGCCTCACAGATACGCAGTATTTT.

Worth noting for this clone: One junction end does not reproduce the germline sequence, and a read error may be involved. The chain has TRBV6-6 and TRBJ2-1; D uncertain. The CDR3 spans 13 residues. Germline V lookup: CDR1 MNHNY, CDR2 SVGAGI (reference sequence). DNA for the CDR3: TGTGCCAGCAGTTACTCGGGCTACGATGAGCAGTTCTTC. It is translated as CASSYSGYDEQFF.

This clone was seen just once. The chain is built from TRBV6-5 and TRBJ2-7; TRBD1 agrees at 7 bases. Per the germline V gene, CDR1 is MNHEY and CDR2 is SVGAGI. CDR3 size: 12 residues. J lost 5 bases, V lost 6 bases, and 4 bases had no gene match. Here the CDR3 DNA reads TGTGCCAGCAGCGTAGACAGGGACGAGCAGTACTTC. It yields the protein CASSVDRDEQYF.

The chain combines TRBV15 with TRBJ2-3; tentative D call: TRBD1 (5 bases). The CDR3 length is 15 residues. Germline-derived CDR1 and CDR2 are LNHNV and YYDKDF (reference sequence). Trimming left V 0 bases short and J 0 bases short, with 7 bases between. The CDR3 region is CATSRDGASTDTQYF. For the CDR3, the DNA is TGTGCCACCAGCAGAGATGGGGCTAGCACAGATACGCAGTATTTT.

This clone has only one observation. V and J are TRBV7-9 and TRBJ2-3; D perhaps matches TRBD1 (5 bases). Per germline, CDR1 SEHNR and CDR2 FQNEAQ (reference sequence). CDR3 length equals 14 residues. The V gene lost 8 bases and the J gene lost 5 bases, with 17 bases spanning the gap. CDR3 region: CASRAPERGDTQYF. CDR3 coding DNA: TGTGCCAGCCGCGCCCCCGAAAGGGGAGATACGCAGTATTTT.

The V gene is TRBV7-9, the J gene TRBJ2-5; a possible D gene is TRBD2 (5 bases). The CDR3 contains 15 residues. The ends were cut back, 2 bases at V and 1 base at J, with 11 bases in the middle. Germline V CDR1 and CDR2: SEHNR, FQNEAQ (reference sequence). The CDR3 is CASSLRAGSQETQYF. CDR3 in DNA: TGTGCCAGCAGCTTAAGGGCGGGTTCCCAAGAGACCCAGTACTTC.

V is TRBV7-2 and J is TRBJ2-1, with TRBD2 matching over 9 bases. CDR1 is SGHTA and CDR2 is FQGNSA in the germline V gene. The CDR3 consists of 15 residues. The J segment lost 12 bases and the V segment lost 2 bases, leaving 11 bases of the junction unmatched. The CDR3 sequence is CASSLNPNRAGGQFF. The CDR3 region has the DNA TGTGCCAGCAGCTTAAACCCGAACAGAGCGGGGGGGCAGTTCTTC.